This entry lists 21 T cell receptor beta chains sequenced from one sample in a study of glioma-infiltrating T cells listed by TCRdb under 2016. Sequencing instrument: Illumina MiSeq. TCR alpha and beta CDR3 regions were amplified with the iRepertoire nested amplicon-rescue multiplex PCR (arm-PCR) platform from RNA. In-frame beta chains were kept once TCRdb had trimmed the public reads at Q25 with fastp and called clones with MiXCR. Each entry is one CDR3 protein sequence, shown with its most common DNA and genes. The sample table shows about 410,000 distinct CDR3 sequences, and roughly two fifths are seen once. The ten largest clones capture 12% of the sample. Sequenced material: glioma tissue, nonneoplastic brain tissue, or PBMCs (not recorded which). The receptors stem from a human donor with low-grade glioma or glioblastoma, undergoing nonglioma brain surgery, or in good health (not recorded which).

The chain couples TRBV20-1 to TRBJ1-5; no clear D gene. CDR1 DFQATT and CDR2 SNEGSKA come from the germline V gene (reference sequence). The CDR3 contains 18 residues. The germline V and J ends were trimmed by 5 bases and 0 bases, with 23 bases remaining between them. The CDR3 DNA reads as TGCAGTGCTTCGACTAGCGAGAGGACGGAATATAGCAATCAGCCCCAGCATTTT. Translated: CSASTSERTEYSNQPQHF.

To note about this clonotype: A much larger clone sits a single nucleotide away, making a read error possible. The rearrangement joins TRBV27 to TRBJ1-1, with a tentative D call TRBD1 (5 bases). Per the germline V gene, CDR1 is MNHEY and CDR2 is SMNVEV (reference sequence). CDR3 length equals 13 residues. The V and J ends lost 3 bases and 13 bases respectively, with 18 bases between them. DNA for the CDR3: TGTGCCAGCAGTTTCGATACCGGGACTAAGGTTTTCTTT. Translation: CASSFDTGTKVFF.

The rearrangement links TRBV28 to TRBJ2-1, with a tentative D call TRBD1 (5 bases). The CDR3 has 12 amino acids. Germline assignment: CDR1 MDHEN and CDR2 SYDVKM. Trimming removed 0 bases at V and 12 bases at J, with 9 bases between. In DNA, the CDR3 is TGTGCCAGCAGTTTATGGCAGGGATGGCAGTTCTTC. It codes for CASSLWQGWQFF.

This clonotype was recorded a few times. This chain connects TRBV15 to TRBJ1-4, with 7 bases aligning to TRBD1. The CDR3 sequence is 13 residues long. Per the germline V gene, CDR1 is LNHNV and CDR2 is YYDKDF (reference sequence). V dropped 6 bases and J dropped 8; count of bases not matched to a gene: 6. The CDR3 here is CATRRGLGEKLFF. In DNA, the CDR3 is TGTGCCACCAGGAGGGGGCTTGGGGAAAAACTGTTTTTT.

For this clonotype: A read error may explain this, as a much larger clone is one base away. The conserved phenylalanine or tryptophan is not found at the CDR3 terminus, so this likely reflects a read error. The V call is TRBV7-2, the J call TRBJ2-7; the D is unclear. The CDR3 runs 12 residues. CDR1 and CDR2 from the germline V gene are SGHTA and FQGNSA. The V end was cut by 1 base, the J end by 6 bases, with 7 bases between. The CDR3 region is CASSLVMREQYS. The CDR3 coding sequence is TGTGCCAGCAGCTTAGTTATGCGCGAGCAGTACTCC.

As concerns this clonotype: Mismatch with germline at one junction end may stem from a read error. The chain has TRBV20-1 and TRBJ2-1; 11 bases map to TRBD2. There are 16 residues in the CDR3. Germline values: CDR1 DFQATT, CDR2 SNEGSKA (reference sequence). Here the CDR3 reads CSAYRGLAGSYNGQFF. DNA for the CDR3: TGCAGTGCTTACCGTGGACTAGCGGGCTCCTACAATGGGCAGTTCTTC.

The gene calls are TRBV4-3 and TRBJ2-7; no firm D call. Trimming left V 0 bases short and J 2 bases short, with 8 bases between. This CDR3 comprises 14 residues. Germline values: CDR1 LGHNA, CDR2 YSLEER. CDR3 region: CASSQDGTTYEQYF. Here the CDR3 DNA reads TGCGCCAGCAGCCAAGATGGCACAACCTACGAGCAGTACTTC.

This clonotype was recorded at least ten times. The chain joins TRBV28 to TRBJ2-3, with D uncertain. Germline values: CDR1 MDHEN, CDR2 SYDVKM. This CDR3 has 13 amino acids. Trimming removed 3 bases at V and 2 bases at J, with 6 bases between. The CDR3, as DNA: TGTGCCAGCAGTTTCGGACCCACAGATACGCAGTATTTT. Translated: CASSFGPTDTQYF.

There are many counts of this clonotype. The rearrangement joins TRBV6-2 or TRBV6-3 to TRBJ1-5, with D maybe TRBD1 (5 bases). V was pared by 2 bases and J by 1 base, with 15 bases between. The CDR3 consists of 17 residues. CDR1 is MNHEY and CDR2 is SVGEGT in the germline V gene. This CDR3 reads CASSYDGAGLSNQPQHF. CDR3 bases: TGTGCCAGCAGTTACGATGGGGCTGGGCTCAGCAATCAGCCCCAGCATTTT.

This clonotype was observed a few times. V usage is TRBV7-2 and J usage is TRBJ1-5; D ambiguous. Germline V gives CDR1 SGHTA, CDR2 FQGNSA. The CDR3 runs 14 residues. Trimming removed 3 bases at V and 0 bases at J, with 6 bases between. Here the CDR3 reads CASSFTDSNQPQHF. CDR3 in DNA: TGTGCCAGCAGCTTCACTGATAGCAATCAGCCCCAGCATTTT.

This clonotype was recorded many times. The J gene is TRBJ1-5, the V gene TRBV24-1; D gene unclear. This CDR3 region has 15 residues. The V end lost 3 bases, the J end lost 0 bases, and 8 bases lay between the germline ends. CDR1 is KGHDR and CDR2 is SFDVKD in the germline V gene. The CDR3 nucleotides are TGTGCCACCAGTGATCATACCTCTAGCAATCAGCCCCAGCATTTT. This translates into CATSDHTSSNQPQHF.

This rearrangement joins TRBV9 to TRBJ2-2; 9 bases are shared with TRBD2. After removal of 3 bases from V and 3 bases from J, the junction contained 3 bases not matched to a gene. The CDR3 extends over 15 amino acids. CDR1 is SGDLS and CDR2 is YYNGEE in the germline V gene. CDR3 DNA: TGTGCCAGCAGCGGAAGGACTAGCGACACCGGGGAGCTGTTTTTT. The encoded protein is CASSGRTSDTGELFF.

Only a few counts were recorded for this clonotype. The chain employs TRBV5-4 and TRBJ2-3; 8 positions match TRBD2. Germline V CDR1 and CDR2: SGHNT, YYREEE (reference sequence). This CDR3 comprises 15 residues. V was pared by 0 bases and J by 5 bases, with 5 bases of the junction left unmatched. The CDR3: CASSLEREIGDTQYF. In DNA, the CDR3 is TGTGCCAGCAGCTTGGAGCGGGAGATTGGAGATACGCAGTATTTT.

As DNA, the CDR3 is TGTGCCAGCAGCCGACAGTTAGAGACCCAGTACTTC. Encoded protein: CASSRQLETQYF. The V call is TRBV7-9, the J call TRBJ2-5; TRBD1 is a possible D gene (5 bases). The CDR3 is 12 amino acids. Trimming shortened V by 5 bases and J by 4 bases, and 8 bases separated the two germline ends. Germline V lookup: CDR1 SEHNR, CDR2 FQNEAQ (reference sequence).

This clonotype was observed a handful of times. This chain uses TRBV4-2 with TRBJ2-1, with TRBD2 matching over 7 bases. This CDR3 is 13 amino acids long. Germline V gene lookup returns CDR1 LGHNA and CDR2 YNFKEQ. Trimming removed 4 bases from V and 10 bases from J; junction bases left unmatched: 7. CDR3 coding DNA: TGTGCCAGCAGCCCAGCTAGCGGTGGAGAGCAGTTCTTC. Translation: CASSPASGGEQFF.

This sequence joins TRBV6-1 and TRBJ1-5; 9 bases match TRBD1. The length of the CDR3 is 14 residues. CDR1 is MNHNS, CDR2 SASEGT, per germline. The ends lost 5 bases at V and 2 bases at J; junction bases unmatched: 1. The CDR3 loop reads CASSWTGGNQPQHF. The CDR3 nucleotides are TGTGCCAGCAGTTGGACAGGGGGCAATCAGCCCCAGCATTTT.

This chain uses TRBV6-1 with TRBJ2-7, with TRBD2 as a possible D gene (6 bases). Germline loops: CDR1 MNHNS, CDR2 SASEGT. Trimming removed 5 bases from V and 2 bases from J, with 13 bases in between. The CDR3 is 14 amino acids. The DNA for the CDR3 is TGTGCCAGCAGTATCCGGGAGCCTACCTACGAGCAGTACTTC. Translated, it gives CASSIREPTYEQYF.

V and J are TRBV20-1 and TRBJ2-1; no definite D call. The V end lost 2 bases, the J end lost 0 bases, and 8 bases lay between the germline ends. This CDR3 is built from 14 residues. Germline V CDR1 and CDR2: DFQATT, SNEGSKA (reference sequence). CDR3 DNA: TGCAGTGCTAGAAGAGAGGACTCCTACAATGAGCAGTTCTTC. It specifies CSARREDSYNEQFF.

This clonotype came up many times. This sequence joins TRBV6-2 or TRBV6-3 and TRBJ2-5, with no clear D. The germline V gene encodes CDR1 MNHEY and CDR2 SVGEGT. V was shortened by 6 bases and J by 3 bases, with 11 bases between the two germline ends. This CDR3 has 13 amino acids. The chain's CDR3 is CASSSHLEETQYF. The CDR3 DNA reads TGTGCCAGCAGCAGCCACTTAGAAGAGACCCAGTACTTC.

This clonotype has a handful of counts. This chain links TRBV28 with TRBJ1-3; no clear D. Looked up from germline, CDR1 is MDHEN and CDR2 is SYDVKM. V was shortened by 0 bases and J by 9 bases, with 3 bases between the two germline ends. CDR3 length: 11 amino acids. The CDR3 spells CASSLWSTIYF. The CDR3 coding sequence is TGTGCCAGCAGTTTATGGTCCACCATATATTTT.

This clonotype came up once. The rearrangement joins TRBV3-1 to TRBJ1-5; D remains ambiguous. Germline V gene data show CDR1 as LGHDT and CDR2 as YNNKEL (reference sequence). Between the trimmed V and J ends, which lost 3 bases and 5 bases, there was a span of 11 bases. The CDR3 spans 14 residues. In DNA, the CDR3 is TGTGCCAGCAGCCAGCGGCACCGGGATCAGCCCCAGCATTTT. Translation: CASSQRHRDQPQHF.